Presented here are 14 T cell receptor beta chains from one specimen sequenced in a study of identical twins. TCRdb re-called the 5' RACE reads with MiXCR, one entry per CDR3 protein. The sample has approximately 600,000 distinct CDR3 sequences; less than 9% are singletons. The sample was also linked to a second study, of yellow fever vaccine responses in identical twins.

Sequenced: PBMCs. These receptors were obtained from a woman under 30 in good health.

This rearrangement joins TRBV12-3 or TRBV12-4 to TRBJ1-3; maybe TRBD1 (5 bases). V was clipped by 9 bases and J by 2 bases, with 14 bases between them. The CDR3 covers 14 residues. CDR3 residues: CASSLWGAGNTIYF. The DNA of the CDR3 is TGTGCCAGTAGCCTGTGGGGGGCTGGAAACACCATATATTTT.

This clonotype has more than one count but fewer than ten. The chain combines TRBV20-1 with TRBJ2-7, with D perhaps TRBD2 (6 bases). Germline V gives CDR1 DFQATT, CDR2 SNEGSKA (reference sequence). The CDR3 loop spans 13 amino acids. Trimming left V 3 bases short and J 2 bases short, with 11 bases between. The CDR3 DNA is TGCAGTGCTAGCCCACTAGCAGCCTACGAGCAGTACTTC. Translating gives CSASPLAAYEQYF.

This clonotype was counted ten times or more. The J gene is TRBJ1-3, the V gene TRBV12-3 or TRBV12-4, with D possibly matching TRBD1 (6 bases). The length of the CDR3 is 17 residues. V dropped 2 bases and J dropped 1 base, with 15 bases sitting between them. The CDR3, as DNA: TGTGCCAGCAGTTTAAAGGCACACACAGGGTCTGGAAACACCATATATTTT. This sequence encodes CASSLKAHTGSGNTIYF.

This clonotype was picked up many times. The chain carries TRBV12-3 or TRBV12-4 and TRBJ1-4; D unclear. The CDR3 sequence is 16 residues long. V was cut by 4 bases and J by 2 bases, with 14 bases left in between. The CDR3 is CASSSGQIGTNEKLFF. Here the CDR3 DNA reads TGTGCCAGCAGTTCGGGCCAAATTGGCACTAATGAAAAACTGTTTTTT.

The CDR3 DNA is TGTGCCAGCAGTCCATGGACAGGTTCAAATGAAAAACTGTTTTTT. This encodes CASSPWTGSNEKLFF. The chain couples TRBV27 to TRBJ1-4; 7 nucleotides align to TRBD1. The CDR3 is 15 residues long. Germline V gene data show CDR1 as MNHEY and CDR2 as SMNVEV (reference sequence). The V gene end was trimmed by 5 bases and the J gene end by 5 bases; junction bases not matched to a gene: 8.

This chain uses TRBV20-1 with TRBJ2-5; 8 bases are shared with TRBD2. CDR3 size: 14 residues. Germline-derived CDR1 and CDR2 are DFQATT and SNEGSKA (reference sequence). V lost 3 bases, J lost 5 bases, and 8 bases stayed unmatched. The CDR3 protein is CSARLLAVGETQYF. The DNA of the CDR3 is TGCAGTGCTAGGCTACTAGCGGTGGGGGAGACCCAGTACTTC.

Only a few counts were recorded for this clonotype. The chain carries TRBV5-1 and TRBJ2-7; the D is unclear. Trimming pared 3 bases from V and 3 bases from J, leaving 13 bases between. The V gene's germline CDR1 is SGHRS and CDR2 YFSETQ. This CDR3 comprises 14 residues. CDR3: CASSSVGRLYEQYF. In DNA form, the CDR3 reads TGCGCCAGCAGCTCGGTCGGCAGACTCTACGAGCAGTACTTC.

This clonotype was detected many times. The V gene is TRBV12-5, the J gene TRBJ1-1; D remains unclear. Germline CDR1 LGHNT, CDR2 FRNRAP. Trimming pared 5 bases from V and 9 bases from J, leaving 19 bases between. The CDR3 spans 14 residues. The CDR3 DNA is TGTGCTAGTGGTAATCCCCGTGGGCAGTCGAAAGCTTTCTTT. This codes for CASGNPRGQSKAFF. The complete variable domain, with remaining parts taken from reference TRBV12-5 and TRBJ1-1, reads DARVTQTPRHKVTEMGQEVTMRCQPILGHNTVFWYRQTMMQGLELLAYFRNRAPLDDSGMPKDRFSAEMPDATLATLKIQPSEPRDSAVYFCASGNPRGQSKAFFGQGTRLTVV.

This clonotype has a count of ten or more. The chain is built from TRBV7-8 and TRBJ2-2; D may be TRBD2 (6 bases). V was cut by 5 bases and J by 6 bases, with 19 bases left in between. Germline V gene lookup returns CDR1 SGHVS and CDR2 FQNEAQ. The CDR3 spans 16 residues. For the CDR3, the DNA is TGTGCCAGCAGCCTCCAGACTAGAGGTCTCCCCGGGGAGCTGTTTTTT. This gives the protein CASSLQTRGLPGELFF.

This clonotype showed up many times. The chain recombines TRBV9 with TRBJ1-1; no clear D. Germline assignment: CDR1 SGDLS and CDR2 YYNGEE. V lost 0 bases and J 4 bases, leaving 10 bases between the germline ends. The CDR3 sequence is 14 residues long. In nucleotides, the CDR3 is TGTGCCAGCAGCGTAGTGGGGAGGGCCACTGAAGCTTTCTTT. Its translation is CASSVVGRATEAFF. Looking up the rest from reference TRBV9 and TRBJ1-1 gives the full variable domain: DSGVTQTPKHLITATGQRVTLRCSPRSGDLSVYWYQQSLDQGLQFLIQYYNGEERAKGNILERFSAQQFPDLHSELNLSSLELGDSALYFCASSVVGRATEAFFGQGTRLTVV.

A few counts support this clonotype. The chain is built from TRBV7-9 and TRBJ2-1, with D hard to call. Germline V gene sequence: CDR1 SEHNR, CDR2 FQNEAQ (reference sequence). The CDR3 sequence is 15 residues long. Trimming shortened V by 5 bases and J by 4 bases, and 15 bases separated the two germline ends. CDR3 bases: TGTGCCAGCAGCACAACAAAGACACATTACAATGAGCAGTTCTTC. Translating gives CASSTTKTHYNEQFF.

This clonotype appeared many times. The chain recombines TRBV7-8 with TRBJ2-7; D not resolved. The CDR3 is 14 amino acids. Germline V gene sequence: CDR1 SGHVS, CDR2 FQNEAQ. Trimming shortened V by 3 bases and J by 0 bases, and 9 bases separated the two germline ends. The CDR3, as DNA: TGTGCCAGCAGCTTCGTCAGGAGCTCCTACGAGCAGTACTTC. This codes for CASSFVRSSYEQYF.

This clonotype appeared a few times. CDR3 bases: TGTGCCAGTATCCGGACAGAAAGTAACACTGAAGCTTTCTTT. Translated: CASIRTESNTEAFF. This chain connects TRBV19 to TRBJ1-1, with D perhaps matching TRBD1 (6 bases). The CDR3 is made up of 14 amino acids. Trimming cost V 7 bases and J 2 bases, with 14 bases left between them. Germline V CDR1 and CDR2: LNHDA, SQIVND (reference sequence).

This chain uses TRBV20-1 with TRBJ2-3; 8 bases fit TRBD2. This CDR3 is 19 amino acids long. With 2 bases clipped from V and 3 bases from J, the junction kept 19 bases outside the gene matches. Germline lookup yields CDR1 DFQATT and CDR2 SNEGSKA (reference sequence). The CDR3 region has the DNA TGCAGTGCTAGACCTCTAAGCGGGACCGCTACGGGAGGGACAGATACGCAGTATTTT. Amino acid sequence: CSARPLSGTATGGTDTQYF.